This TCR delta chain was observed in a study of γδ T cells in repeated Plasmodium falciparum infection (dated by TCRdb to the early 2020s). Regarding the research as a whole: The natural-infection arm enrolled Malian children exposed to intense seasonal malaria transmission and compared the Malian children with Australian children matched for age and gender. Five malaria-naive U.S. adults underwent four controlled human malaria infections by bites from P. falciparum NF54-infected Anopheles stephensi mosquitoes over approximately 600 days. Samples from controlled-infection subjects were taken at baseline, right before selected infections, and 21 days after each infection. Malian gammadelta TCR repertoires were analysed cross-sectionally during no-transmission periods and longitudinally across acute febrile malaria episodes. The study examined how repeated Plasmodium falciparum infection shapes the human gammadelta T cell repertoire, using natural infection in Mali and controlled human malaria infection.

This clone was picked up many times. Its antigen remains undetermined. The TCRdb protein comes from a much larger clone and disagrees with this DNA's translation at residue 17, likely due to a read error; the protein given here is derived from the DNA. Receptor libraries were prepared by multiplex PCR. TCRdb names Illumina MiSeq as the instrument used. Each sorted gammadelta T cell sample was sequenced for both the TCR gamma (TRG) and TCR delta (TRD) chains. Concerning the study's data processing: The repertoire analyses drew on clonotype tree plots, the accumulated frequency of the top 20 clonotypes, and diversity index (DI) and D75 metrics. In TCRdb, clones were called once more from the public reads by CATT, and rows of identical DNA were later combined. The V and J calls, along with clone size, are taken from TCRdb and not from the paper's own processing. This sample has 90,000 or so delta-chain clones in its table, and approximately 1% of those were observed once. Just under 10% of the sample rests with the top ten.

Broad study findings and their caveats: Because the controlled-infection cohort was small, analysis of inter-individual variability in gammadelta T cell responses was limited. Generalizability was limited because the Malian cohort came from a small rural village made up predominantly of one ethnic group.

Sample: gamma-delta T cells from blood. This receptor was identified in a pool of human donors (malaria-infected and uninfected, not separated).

The CDR3 has the sequence CACEKLGESATHTDKLTF. The nucleotide sequence reads as follows: TGTGCCTGTGAGAAACTGGGGGAATCTGCAACCCACACCGATAAACTCACCTTT. The sequence is built from TRDV2 and TRDJ1; TRDD3 matches 9 bases in the middle. CDR1 is given as GEAIGNYY and CDR2 as EKD, both from the germline V gene. The CDR3 spans 18 residues, from the cysteine through the phenylalanine. The sequence is cut down to CDR3 DNA, 54 bases in frame from base 1.